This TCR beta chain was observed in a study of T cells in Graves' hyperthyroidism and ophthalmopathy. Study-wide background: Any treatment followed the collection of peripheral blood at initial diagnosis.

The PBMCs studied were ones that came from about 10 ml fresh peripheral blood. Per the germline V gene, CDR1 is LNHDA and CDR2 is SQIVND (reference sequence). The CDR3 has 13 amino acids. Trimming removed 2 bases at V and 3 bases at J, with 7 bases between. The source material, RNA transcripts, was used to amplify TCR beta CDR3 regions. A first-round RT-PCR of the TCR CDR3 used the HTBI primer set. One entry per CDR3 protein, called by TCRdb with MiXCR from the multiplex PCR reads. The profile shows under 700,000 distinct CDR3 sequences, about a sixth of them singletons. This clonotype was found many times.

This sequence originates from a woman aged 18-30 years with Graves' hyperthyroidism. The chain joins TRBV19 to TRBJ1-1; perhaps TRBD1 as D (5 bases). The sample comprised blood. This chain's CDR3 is CASSISGYTEAFF. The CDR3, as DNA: TGTGCCAGTAGTATATCAGGGTACACTGAAGCTTTCTTT.